This T cell receptor beta chain is from a study of long-term antiretroviral therapy in people with HIV (dated by TCRdb to 2022 to 2024). Notes on the research overall: The earliest samples were collected about a decade before the 2015 WHO recommendation for immediate ART, when ART was typically delayed until CD4 counts fell. A retrospective serial study tested whether ART initiation and durable HIV suppression were associated with changes in peripheral blood TRB repertoire composition and diversity. From 25 to 30 adults with confirmed HIV infection, the cohort provided 150 to 200 cryopreserved PBMC samples, gathered serially across a mean of around six years (range 1-12). About 35% of the 30 participants with HIV were female. No cross-contamination during QIAcube processing turned up in test extractions that ran a monoclonal T-cell line alongside around 34 polyclonal samples.

Inclusion was restricted to participants for whom at least one PBMC sample before ART initiation and at least two post-ART samples were available. All participants with HIV were treated in the United States of America. Before DNA extraction, cryopreserved samples of roughly 0.9-11 million PBMC were thawed and then washed. At the time of the earliest PBMC sample, participants with HIV were aged between roughly 20 and 54 years. PBMC samples from each participant spanned 1-4 timepoints before ART initiation and 2-8 timepoints after ART initiation, with a median of 7 samples. For every participant, serial HIV viral load, CD4+ T-cell count, ART history and demographic data were obtained. Genomic DNA was extracted from unsorted PBMC with a Qiagen kit on a QIAcube, processed in batches of 12 samples. V gives up 0 bases and J gives up 4 bases, and the segment between their germline ends measures 18 bases. The germline V gene encodes CDR1 LGHNA and CDR2 YNFKEQ. From the cysteine up to the phenylalanine, the CDR3 has a length of 17 residues. The DNA shown is the 51-base CDR3, in frame from base 1.

General study outcomes and caveats: Samples dated from about 2003 to 2018, and the ART regimens used may be less effective than current ones. Because pre-ART samples had limited cell numbers, unsorted PBMC were profiled rather than sorted CD4+ and CD8+ T cells. Inferences about post-ART repertoire changes were limited because no data were available on ART adherence, viral resistance or therapy changes. At every time point, the repertoire was dominated by expanded TRB clones first identified before ART initiation, although this dominance fluctuated and, in many PLHIV, declined after ART. Compared with controls, HIV repertoires had narrower CDR3 length ranges, and the network structure pointed to an antigen-experienced repertoire that shifted only slightly toward naive after ART. A significant increase in TRB diversity was found to be associated with ART initiation, although TRB diversity was observed to remain significantly below that of transplant donor controls even after long-term ART. Since PBMC availability was limited, sequencing covered only the TCR beta chain, with no alpha chain pairing.

Details on this clone: Its antigen specificity is not known. Nothing much larger sits one base from this clone, and base qualities are not available.

The immunoSEQ hsTCRB v3.0 assay was used at survey level resolution to sequence the TRB variable region. The targeted TRB sequencing depth was about 35,000-55,000 T-cell genomes per sample. TRB libraries were pooled and sequenced on an Illumina MiSeq using a v3 150-cycle kit. In the authors' own workflow: Repertoire analysis was performed in R inside a reproducible Nextflow workflow that covered QC, data transformation and analysis. LymphoSeq2, an R package for AIRR-Seq data exploration, was used to implement custom analyses. A handful of samples that produced fewer than 5000 total TRB sequences were removed, so 188 HIV repertoires were analyzed. Among the 180 or so HIV repertoires that were kept, around 60 were collected before ART initiation and over 120 were collected after ART initiation. Each repertoire was downsampled to 5000 TRB nucleotide sequences, and summary statistics were averaged across 100 downsampling iterations. Only TRB sequences with CDR3 regions of at least seven amino acids were retained for analysis. Diversity was measured with a Shannon entropy-derived clonality score and the Gini coefficient. In repertoire networks, the top 5000 CDR3 amino acid sequences were linked whenever an edit distance of one separated two sequences. For TRB CDR3 amino acid sequences, GLIPH2 was used to predict antigen specificity groups and MHC restriction. CDR3 amino acid sequences were matched against VDJdb and McPAS-TCR to flag known CMV, EBV, HIV or tissue antigen associations. Pre-ART, post-ART and control groups were compared with Wilcoxon signed-rank tests and Holm-Bonferroni correction. TCRdb holds this immuneACCESS table with in-frame rearrangements only. Some clones are missing; in checked studies, unresolved V genes explain under half, and the rest has no known cause. Clone size and the V and J calls come from that table; the DNA yielded D and trimming. For this sample there are approximately 30,000 clones; approximately 88% appear just once. The top ten hold around 10% of the sample.

The sample in question was unsorted PBMCs, obtained around 2.8 years after starting antiretroviral therapy. The sequence joins TRBV4-2 to TRBJ1-2; the D gene is unclear. This clonotype originated in a man under 40 with HIV. The base sequence is TGTGCCAGCAGCCAAGATTACAGCTATGGCGCCCTCTATGGCTACACCTTC. Translated, it gives CASSQDYSYGALYGYTF.